One sample yielded the 3 T cell receptor beta chains listed below, sequenced in a study of regulatory T cells in long-lasting Graves disease. Libraries of TCR beta came from iRepertoire HTBI primers plus Arm-PCR of CDR3 regions. In TCRdb, the multiplex PCR reads were re-called with MiXCR into one record per CDR3 protein. The sample lists 550,000 or so distinct CDR3 sequences; 12% were seen once. The time point: newly diagnosed GD, antithyroid drugs for less than 3 months. RNA extracted from PBMCs served as the sequencing template. These same data were also listed under a study on T cells in Graves' hyperthyroidism and ophthalmopathy.

Source: peripheral blood mononuclear cells (PBMCs), taken at new diagnosis, from a patient treated with antithyroid drugs. These receptors came from a woman under 40 with Graves disease.

This clonotype appeared many times. The chain combines TRBV20-1 with TRBJ2-7; perhaps TRBD1 as D (6 bases). V lost 0 bases and J lost 0, with 9 bases in between. This CDR3 is built from 14 residues. Germline assignment: CDR1 DFQATT and CDR2 SNEGSKA (reference sequence). The CDR3 spells CSARDDRSSYEQYF. CDR3 bases: TGCAGTGCTAGAGATGACAGGAGCTCCTACGAGCAGTACTTC.

The chain combines TRBV6-5 with TRBJ2-7; D is ambiguous. Germline CDR1 MNHEY, CDR2 SVGAGI. The CDR3 consists of 15 residues. The V end lost 1 base, the J end lost 0 bases, and 10 bases lay between the germline ends. This CDR3 is CASSYYDGISYEQYF. The CDR3 nucleotides are TGTGCCAGCAGTTACTACGACGGAATCTCCTACGAGCAGTACTTC.

This sequence joins TRBV19 and TRBJ2-1; 7 nucleotides line up with TRBD1. In germline, CDR1 is LNHDA, CDR2 SQIVND (reference sequence). Trimming cost V 3 bases and J 3 bases; bases outside gene matches: 5. The CDR3 runs to 15 residues. The CDR3: CASSIRDSNYNEQFF. The CDR3 DNA is TGTGCCAGTAGTATCCGGGACAGCAACTACAATGAGCAGTTCTTC.